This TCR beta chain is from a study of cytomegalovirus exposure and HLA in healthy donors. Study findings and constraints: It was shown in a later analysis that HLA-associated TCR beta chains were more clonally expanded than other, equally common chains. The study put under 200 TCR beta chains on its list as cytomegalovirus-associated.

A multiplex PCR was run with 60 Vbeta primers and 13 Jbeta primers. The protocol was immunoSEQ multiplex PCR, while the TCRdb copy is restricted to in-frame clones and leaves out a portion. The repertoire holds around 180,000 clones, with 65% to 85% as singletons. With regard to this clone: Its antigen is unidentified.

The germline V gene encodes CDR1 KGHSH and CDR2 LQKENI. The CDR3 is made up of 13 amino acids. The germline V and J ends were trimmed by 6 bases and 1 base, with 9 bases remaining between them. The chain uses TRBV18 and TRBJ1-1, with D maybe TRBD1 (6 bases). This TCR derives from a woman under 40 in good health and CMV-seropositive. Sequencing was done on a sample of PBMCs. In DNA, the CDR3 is TGTGCCAGCTCGCGACAGGAGAACACTGAAGCTTTCTTT. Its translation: CASSRQENTEAFF.